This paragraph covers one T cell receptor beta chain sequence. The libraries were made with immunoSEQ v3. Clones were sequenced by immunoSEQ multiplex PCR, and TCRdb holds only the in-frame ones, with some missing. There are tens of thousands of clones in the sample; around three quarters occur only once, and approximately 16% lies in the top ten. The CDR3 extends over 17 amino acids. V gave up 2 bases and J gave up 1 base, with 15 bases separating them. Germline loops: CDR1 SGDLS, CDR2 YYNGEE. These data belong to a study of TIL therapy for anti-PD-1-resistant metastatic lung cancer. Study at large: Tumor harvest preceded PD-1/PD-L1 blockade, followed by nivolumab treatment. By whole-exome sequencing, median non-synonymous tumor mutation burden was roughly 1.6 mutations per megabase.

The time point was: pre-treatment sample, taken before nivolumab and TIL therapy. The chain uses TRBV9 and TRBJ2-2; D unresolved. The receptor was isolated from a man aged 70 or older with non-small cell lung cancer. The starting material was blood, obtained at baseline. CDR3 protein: CASSVEDRSRNTGELFF. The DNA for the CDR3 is TGTGCCAGCAGCGTCGAGGACCGCAGTCGGAACACCGGGGAGCTGTTTTTT.